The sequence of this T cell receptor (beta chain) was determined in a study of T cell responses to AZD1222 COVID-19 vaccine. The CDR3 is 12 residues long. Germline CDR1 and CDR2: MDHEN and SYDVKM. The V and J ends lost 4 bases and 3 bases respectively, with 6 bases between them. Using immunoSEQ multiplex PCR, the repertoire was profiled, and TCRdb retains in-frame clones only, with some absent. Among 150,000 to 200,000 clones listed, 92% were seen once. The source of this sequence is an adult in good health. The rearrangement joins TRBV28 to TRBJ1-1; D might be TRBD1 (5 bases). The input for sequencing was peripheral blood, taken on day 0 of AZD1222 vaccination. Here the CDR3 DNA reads TGTGCCAGCAGTTGGGGGGACACTGAAGCTTTCTTT. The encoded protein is CASSWGDTEAFF.